One T cell receptor (beta chain) is described in this entry. The target antigen is unknown. These data originate in a study of T cells in narcolepsy. Study background: Donors had narcolepsy type 1 or type 2, or were healthy controls. General study results and limits: Autoreactive HCRT-specific and TRIB2-specific clonotypes were marked in same-patient CSF-versus-blood CD4+ comparisons.

The length of the CDR3 is 14 residues. CDR1 and CDR2 from the germline V gene are MDHEN and SYDVKM. V gave up 6 bases and J gave up 1 base, with 13 bases separating them. Produced via immunoSEQ multiplex PCR; TCRdb's table is partial and in-frame only. In the table there are 20,000 to 30,000 clones, about 85% of which are singletons. Sequenced sample: CD45RA- memory CD4+ T cells from PBMCs. This receptor was taken from a human donor with narcolepsy. The V gene is TRBV28, the J gene TRBJ2-7; possibly TRBD1 for D (6 bases). The CDR3 protein is CASSRGGASYEQYF. The CDR3 DNA is TGTGCCAGCAGCAGGGGTGGGGCTTCCTACGAGCAGTACTTC. Combining the CDR3 with reference TRBV28 and TRBJ2-7 gives the whole variable domain DVKVTQSSRYLVKRTGEKVFLECVQDMDHENMFWYRQDPGLGLRLIYFSYDVKMKEKGDIPEGYSVSREKKERFSLILESASTNQTSMYLCASSRGGASYEQYFGPGTRLTVT.